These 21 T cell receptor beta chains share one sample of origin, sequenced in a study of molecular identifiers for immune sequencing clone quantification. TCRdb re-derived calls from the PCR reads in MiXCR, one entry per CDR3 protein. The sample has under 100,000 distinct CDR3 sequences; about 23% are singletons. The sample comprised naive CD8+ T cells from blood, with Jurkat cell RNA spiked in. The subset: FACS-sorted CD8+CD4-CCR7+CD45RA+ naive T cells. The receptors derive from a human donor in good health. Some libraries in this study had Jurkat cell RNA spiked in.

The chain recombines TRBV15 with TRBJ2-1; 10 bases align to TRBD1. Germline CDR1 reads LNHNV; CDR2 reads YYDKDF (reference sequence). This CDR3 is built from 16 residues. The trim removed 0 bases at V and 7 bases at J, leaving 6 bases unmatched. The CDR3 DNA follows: TGTGCCACCAGCAGAGAAAGGGACAGGGGTGGAAATGAGCAGTTCTTC. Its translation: CATSRERDRGGNEQFF.

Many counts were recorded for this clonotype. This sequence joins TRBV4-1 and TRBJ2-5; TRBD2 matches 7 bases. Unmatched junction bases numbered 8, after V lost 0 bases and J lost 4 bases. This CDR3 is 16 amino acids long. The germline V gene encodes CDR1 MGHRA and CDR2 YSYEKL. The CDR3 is CASSQDILAARETQYF. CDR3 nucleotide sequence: TGCGCCAGCAGCCAAGATATTCTAGCGGCACGAGAGACCCAGTACTTC.

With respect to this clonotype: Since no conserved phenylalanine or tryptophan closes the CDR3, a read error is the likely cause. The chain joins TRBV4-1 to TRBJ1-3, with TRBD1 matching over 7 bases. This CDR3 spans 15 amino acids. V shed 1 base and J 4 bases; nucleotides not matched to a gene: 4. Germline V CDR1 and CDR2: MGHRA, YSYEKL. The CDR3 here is CASSQADRAGNTIYS. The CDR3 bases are TGCGCCAGCAGCCAAGCCGACAGGGCGGGAAACACCATATATTCT.

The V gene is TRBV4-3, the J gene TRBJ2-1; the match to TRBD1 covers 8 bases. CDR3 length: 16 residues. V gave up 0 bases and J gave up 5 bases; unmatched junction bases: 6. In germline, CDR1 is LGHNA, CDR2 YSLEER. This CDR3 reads CASSQDDRGSHNEQFF. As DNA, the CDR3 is TGCGCCAGCAGCCAAGACGACAGGGGCTCTCACAATGAGCAGTTCTTC.

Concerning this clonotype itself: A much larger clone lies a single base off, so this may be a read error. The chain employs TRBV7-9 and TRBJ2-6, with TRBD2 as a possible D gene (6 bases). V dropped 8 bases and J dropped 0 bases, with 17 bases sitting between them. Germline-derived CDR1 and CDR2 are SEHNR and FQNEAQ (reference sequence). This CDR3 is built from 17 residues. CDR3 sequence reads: CASVQFGGPSGANVLTF. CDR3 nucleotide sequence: TGTGCCAGCGTCCAGTTCGGGGGTCCCTCTGGGGCCAACGTCCTGACTTTC. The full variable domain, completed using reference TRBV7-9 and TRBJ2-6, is DTGVSQNPRHKITKRGQNVTFRCDPISEHNRLYWYRQTLGQGPEFLTYFQNEAQLEKSRLLSDRFSAERPKGSFSTLEIQRTEQGDSAMYLCASVQFGGPSGANVLTFGAGSRLTVL.

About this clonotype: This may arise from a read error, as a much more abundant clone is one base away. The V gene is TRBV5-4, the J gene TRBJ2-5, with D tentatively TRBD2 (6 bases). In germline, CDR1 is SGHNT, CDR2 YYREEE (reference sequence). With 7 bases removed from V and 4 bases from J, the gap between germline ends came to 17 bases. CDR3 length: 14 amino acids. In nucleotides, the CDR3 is TGTGCCAGCTGCTGGCAGGGAGGCGGAGAGACCCAGTACTTC. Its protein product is CASCWQGGGETQYF.

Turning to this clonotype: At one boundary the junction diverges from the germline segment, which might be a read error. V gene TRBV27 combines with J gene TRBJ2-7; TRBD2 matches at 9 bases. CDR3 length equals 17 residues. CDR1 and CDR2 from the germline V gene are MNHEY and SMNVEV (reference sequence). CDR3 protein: CASSSRGGGQFAYAQYF. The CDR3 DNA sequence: TGTGCCAGCAGTTCCCGCGGGGGGGGCCAATTCGCCTACGCGCAGTACTTC.

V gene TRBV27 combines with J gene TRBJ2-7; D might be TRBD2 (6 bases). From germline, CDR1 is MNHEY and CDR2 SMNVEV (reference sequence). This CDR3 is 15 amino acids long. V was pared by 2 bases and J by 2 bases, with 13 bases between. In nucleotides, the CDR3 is TGTGCCAGCAGTTTAGCAAGCGGGTGGCCCTACGAGCAGTACTTC. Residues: CASSLASGWPYEQYF.

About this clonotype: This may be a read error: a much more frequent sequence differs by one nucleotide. The chain's CDR3 is CACSSTGNQETQYF. DNA of the CDR3: TGTGCCTGCAGCTCCACAGGGAACCAAGAGACCCAGTACTTC. This chain links TRBV28 with TRBJ2-5; weak D call: TRBD1 (6 bases). CDR3 length: 14 amino acids. Germline assignment: CDR1 MDHEN and CDR2 SYDVKM.

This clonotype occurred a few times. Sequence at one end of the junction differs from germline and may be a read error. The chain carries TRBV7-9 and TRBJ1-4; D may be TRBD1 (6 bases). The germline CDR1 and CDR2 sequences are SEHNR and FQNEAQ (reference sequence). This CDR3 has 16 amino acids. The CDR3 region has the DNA TGTGCCAGCAGAGACGTCCGGGGGGCGACTAATGAAAACCTGTTTTTT. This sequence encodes CASRDVRGATNENLFF.

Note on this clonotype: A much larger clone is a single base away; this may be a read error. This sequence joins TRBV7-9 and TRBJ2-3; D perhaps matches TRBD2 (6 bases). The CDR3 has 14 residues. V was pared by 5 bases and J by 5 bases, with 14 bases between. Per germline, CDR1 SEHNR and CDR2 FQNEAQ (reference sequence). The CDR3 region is CASSPNGGLDTQYF. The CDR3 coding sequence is TGTGCCAGCAGCCCCAACGGGGGACTAGATACGCAGTATTTT.

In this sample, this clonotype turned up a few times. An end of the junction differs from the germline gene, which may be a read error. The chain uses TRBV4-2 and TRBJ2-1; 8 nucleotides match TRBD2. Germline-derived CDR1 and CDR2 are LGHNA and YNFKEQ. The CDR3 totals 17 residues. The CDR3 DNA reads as TGTGCCAGCAGCCAAGATCCCCCTAGCGGGTCCTACAGTGAGCAGTTCTTC. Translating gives CASSQDPPSGSYSEQFF.

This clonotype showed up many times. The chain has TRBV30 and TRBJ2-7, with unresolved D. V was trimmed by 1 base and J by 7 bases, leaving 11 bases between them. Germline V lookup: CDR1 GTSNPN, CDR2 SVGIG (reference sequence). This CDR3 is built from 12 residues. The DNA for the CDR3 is TGTGCCTGGAGTGGACGGGCGGCGGAGCAGTACTTC. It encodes CAWSGRAAEQYF.

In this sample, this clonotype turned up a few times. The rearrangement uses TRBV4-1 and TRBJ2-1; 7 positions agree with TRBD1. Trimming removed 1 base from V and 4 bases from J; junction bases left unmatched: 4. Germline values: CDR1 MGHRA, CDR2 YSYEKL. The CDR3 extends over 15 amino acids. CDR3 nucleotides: TGCGCCAGCAGCCAAGGACAGGGTCTATACAATGAGCAGTTCTTC. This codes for CASSQGQGLYNEQFF.

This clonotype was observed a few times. CDR3 coding DNA: TGTGCCAGTAGTATGATAGCGGGAGGGCCAATCCACGAGCAGTACTTC. This gives the protein CASSMIAGGPIHEQYF. The chain uses TRBV19 and TRBJ2-7; 11 bases fit TRBD2. From germline, CDR1 is LNHDA and CDR2 SQIVND (reference sequence). The CDR3 is made up of 16 amino acids. J gave up 5 bases and V 3 bases, and 9 bases lay outside the gene matches.

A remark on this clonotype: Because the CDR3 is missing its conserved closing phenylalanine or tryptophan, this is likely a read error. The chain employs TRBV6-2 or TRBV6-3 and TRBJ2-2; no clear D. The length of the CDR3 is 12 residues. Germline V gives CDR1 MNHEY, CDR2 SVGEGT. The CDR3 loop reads CASSLDSGELFL. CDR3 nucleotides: TGCGCCAGCAGCCTCGACTCCGGGGAGCTGTTTTTA.

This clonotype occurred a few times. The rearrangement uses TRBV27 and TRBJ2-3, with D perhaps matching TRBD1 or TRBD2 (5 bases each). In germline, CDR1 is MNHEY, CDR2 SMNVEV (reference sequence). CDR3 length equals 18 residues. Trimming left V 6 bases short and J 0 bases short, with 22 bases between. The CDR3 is CASRPNAGAITSTDTQYF. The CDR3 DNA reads TGTGCCAGCAGGCCGAATGCCGGGGCTATAACTAGCACAGATACGCAGTATTTT.

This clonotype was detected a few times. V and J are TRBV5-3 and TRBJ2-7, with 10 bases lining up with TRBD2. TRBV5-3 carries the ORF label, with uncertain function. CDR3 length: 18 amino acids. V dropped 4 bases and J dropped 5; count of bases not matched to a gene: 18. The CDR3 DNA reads TGTGCCAGAAGCCCGACTAGCGGGCAAACCGTGGGGCTGCACGAGCAGTACTTC. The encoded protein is CARSPTSGQTVGLHEQYF.

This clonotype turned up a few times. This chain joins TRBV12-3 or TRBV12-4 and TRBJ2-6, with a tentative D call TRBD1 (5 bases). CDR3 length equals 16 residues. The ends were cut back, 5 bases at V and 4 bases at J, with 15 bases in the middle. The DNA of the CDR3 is TGTGCCAGCAGTCCCATTGGGGCCGCCGGGGCCAACGTCCTGACTTTC. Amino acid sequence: CASSPIGAAGANVLTF.

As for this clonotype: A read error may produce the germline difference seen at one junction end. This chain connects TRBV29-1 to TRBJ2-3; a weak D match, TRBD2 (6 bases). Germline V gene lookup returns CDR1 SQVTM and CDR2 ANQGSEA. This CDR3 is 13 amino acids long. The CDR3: CSVPGGGTDTQYF. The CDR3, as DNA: TGTAGCGTCCCCGGGGGAGGCACAGATACGCAGTATTTT.

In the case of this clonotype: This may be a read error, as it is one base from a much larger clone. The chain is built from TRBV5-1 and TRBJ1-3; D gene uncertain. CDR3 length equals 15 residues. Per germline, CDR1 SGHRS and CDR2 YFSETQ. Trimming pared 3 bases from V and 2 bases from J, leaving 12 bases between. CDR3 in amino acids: CASSSGVRAGNTIYF. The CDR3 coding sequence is TGCGCCAGCAGCTCCGGTGTGAGGGCTGGAAACACCATATATTTT.